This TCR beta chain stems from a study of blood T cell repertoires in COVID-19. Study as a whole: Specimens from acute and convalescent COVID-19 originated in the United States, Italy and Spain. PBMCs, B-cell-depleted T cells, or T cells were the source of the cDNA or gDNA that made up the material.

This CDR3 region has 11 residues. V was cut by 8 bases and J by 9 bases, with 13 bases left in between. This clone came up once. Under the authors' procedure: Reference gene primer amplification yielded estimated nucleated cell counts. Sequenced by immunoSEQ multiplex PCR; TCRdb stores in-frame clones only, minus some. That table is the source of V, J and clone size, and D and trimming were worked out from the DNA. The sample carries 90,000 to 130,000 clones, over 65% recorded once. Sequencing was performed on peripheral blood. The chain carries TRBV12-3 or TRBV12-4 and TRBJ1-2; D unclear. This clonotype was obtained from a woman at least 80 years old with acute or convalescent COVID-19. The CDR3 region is CASGPSLSYTF. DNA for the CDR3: TGTGCCAGCGGCCCTTCATTGAGCTACACCTTC.